These 14 T cell receptor beta chains came from one sample sequenced in a study of T-cell memory formation after mild COVID-19 listed by TCRdb under 2021. The protocol used for the library was 5' RACE. The sequencer was an Illumina NovaSeq 6000. In-frame beta chains were kept once TCRdb had trimmed the public reads at Q25 with fastp and called clones with MiXCR. Entries that share a CDR3 protein sequence are merged under the most common genes and DNA. Within this sample are about 360,000 distinct CDR3 sequences, with 13% to 15% of them counted one time only. The ten largest clones capture around a fifth of the sample. The material sequenced was PBMCs or a T cell subset sorted from them (not recorded which). The source of these receptors is a man aged 18 to 30 who had mild COVID-19 (a few samples of this study predate the infection). The sample titles of this study are shuffled in the database, so cell type and time point are left out; the donor was told from shared clones.

This clonotype turned up a few times. The CDR3 DNA reads as TGTGCCAGCTGCCGGGACATTCAGGGGCAAGAGACCCAGTACTTC. It yields the protein CASCRDIQGQETQYF. V is TRBV5-6 and J is TRBJ2-5, with D tentatively TRBD1 (6 bases). V was clipped by 7 bases and J by 2 bases, with 18 bases between them. Germline CDR1 and CDR2: SGHDT and YYEEEE. The CDR3 covers 15 residues.

V and J are TRBV5-1 and TRBJ2-5; TRBD2 matches at 14 bases. The junction had 8 bases not matched to a gene; V was cut back by 4 bases and J by 0 bases. This CDR3 is built from 18 residues. Germline CDR1 SGHRS, CDR2 YFSETQ. In DNA form, the CDR3 reads TGCGCCAGCAGCCCCAGGACTAGCGGGGGGATGTACCAAGAGACCCAGTACTTC. Translating it yields CASSPRTSGGMYQETQYF.

This chain connects TRBV4-2 to TRBJ2-4; TRBD1 matches 9 bases. There are 15 residues in the CDR3. The germline V gene has CDR1 LGHNA and CDR2 YNFKEQ. J lost 8 bases, V lost 3 bases, and 8 bases had no gene match. In DNA, the CDR3 is TGTGCCAGCAGCCATAGACAGGGGGTAGGAGACATTCAGTACTTC. Its protein is CASSHRQGVGDIQYF.

This clonotype was seen more than once but under ten times. The chain uses TRBV11-2 and TRBJ2-1, with D maybe TRBD1 (6 bases). Trimming removed 4 bases from V and 0 bases from J, with 10 bases in between. Germline CDR1 SGHAT, CDR2 FQNNGV. CDR3 length equals 15 residues. As DNA, the CDR3 is TGTGCCAGCAGCTGGGGGCTAACCTCCTACAATGAGCAGTTCTTC. This gives the protein CASSWGLTSYNEQFF.

This rearrangement joins TRBV4-2 to TRBJ1-2; 7 bases map to TRBD1. The CDR3 contains 15 residues. Germline V CDR1 and CDR2: LGHNA, YNFKEQ. Germline trimming cut 4 bases from V and 0 bases from J; bases unmatched to any gene: 5. The CDR3 region has the DNA TGTGCCAGCAGCCTACCGGGACAGACTAACTATGGCTACACCTTC. It translates to CASSLPGQTNYGYTF.

The V call is TRBV6-5, the J call TRBJ1-2, with D maybe TRBD1 (6 bases). CDR1 is MNHEY, CDR2 SVGAGI, per germline. V shed 7 bases and J shed 5 bases, with 8 bases lying between them. The CDR3 length is 11 residues. The chain's CDR3 is CASKQGYGYTF. CDR3 sequence (DNA): TGTGCCAGCAAGCAGGGGTATGGCTACACCTTC.

This clonotype was found a few times. The chain carries TRBV2 and TRBJ2-5; 7 positions agree with TRBD1. The J segment lost 5 bases and the V segment lost 5 bases, leaving 5 bases of the junction unmatched. CDR1 is SNHLY and CDR2 is FYNNEI in the germline V gene. There are 13 residues in the CDR3. In DNA, the CDR3 is TGTGCCAGCAGTAAAACAGGGGCGGAGACCCAGTACTTC. It yields the protein CASSKTGAETQYF.

This clonotype has ten or more counts. The chain uses TRBV12-5 and TRBJ2-7, with 10 bases identical to TRBD1. This CDR3 comprises 14 residues. The junction had 7 bases not matched to a gene; V was cut back by 5 bases and J by 6 bases. Germline V CDR1 and CDR2: LGHNT, FRNRAP. CDR3 coding DNA: TGTGCTAGTGGTCCCGGGACAGGGGTTGTCGAGCAGTACTTC. Its protein product is CASGPGTGVVEQYF.

The chain carries TRBV7-3 and TRBJ2-1, with D perhaps being TRBD1 or TRBD2 (5 bases each). The germline V and J ends were trimmed by 5 bases and 13 bases, with 18 bases remaining between them. This CDR3 has 13 amino acids. Per germline, CDR1 SGHTA and CDR2 FQGTGA. CDR3 residues: CASSRLGAGLQFF. CDR3 DNA: TGTGCCAGCAGCCGCCTTGGGGCAGGACTCCAGTTCTTC.

This chain connects TRBV5-1 to TRBJ2-1; 13 bases line up with TRBD2. Per the germline V gene, CDR1 is SGHRS and CDR2 is YFSETQ. Unmatched junction bases numbered 4, after V lost 0 bases and J lost 1 base. There are 18 residues in the CDR3. The CDR3 region has the DNA TGCGCCAGCAGCTTGGCCCCACTAGCGGGGGGGTCCTACAATGAGCAGTTCTTC. It codes for CASSLAPLAGGSYNEQFF.

This clonotype was observed a few times. The chain uses TRBV12-3 or TRBV12-4 and TRBJ2-1; TRBD1 matches 11 bases. After removal of 2 bases from V and 1 base from J, the junction contained 13 bases not matched to a gene. This CDR3 has 20 amino acids. DNA of the CDR3: TGTGCCAGCAGTTTATTAGCCGGGACAGGGGGTGGGGGGTCCTACAATGAGCAGTTCTTC. It encodes CASSLLAGTGGGGSYNEQFF.

This clonotype was seen a handful of times. The chain carries TRBV27 and TRBJ2-3; D unclear. Trimming left V 7 bases short and J 6 bases short, with 14 bases between. The germline gives CDR1 MNHEY, CDR2 SMNVEV (reference sequence). This CDR3 region has 13 residues. CDR3 protein: CASTESTWDTQYF. The DNA of the CDR3 is TGTGCCAGCACCGAGTCCACCTGGGATACGCAGTATTTT.

CDR3: CASSAQGAAGNSPLHF. CDR3 nucleotides: TGTGCCAGTAGTGCACAGGGGGCGGCAGGAAATTCACCCCTCCACTTT. The rearrangement joins TRBV19 to TRBJ1-6; TRBD1 matches at 9 bases. Trimming cost V 5 bases and J 7 bases; bases outside gene matches: 9. The germline gives CDR1 LNHDA, CDR2 SQIVND (reference sequence). CDR3 length equals 16 residues.

J is TRBJ1-2 and V is TRBV4-3; 8 positions agree with TRBD1. Per the germline V gene, CDR1 is LGHNA and CDR2 is YSLEER. The ends lost 1 base at V and 5 bases at J; junction bases unmatched: 6. This CDR3 has 15 residues. For the CDR3, the DNA is TGCGCCAGCAGCCAAGGCCCCGGACAGGGATATGGCTACACCTTC. It encodes CASSQGPGQGYGYTF.